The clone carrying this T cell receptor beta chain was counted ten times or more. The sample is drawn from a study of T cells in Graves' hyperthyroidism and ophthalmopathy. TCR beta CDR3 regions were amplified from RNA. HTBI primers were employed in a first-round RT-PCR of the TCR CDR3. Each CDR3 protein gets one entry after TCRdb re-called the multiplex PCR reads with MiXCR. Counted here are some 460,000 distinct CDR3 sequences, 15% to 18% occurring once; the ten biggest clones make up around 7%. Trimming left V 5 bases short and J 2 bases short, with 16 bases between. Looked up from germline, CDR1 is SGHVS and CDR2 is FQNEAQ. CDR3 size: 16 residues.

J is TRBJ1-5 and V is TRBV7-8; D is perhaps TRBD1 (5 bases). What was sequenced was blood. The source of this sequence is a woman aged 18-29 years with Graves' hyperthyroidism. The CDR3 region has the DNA TGTGCCAGCAGCCAAAGCCACGGAGGGGGCAATCAGCCCCAGCATTTT. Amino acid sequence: CASSQSHGGGNQPQHF.